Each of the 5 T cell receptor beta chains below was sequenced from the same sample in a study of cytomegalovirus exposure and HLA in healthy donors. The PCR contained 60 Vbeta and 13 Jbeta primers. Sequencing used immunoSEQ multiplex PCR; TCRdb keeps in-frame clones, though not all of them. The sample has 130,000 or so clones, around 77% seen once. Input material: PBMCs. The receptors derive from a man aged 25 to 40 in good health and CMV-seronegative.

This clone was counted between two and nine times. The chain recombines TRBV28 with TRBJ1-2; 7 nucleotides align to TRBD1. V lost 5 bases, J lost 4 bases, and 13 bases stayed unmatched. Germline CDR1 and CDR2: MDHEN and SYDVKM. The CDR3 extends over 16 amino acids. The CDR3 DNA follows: TGTGCCAGCAGTGTCGCCGCCGGGACAGAGCGCTATGGCTACACCTTC. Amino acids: CASSVAAGTERYGYTF.

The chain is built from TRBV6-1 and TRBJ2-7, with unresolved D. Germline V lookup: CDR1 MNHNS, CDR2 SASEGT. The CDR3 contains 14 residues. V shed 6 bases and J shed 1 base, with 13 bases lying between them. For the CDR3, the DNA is TGTGCCAGCAGAGAGAATAACCTTTCCTACGAGCAGTACTTC. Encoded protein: CASRENNLSYEQYF.

CDR3 sequence: CASSYGQHAYEQYF. The CDR3 nucleotides are TGTGCCAGCAGTTACGGGCAGCACGCCTACGAGCAGTACTTC. The chain couples TRBV6-6 to TRBJ2-7; D uncertain. The germline CDR1 and CDR2 sequences are MNHNY and SVGAGI (reference sequence). This CDR3 is 14 amino acids long. V dropped 2 bases and J dropped 2 bases, with 10 bases sitting between them.

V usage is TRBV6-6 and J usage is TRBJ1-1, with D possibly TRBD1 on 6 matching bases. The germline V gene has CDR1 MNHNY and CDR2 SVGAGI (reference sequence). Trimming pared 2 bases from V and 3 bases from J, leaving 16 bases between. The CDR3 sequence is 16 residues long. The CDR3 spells CASSYGNRVLDTEAFF. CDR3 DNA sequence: TGTGCCAGCAGTTACGGAAACAGGGTATTAGACACTGAAGCTTTCTTT.

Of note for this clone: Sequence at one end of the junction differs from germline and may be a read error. The CDR3 DNA reads as TGTGCCAGTGAAGGGAGGACCTCCTTTAATTCACCCCTCCACTTT. Its protein is CASEGRTSFNSPLHF. This chain connects TRBV6-1 to TRBJ1-6; D unclear. Germline V gene lookup returns CDR1 MNHNS and CDR2 SASEGT. This CDR3 contains 15 residues.